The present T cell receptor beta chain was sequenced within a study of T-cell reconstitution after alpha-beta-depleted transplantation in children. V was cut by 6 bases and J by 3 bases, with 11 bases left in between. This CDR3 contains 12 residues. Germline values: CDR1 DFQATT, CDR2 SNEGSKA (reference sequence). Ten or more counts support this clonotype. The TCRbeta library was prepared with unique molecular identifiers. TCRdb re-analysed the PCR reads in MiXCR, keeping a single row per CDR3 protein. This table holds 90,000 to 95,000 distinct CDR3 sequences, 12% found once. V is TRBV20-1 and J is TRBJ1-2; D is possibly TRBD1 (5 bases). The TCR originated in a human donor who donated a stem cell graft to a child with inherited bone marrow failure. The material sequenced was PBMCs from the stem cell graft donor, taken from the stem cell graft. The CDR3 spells CSASGDHYGYTF. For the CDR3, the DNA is TGCAGTGCCTCGGGGGACCACTATGGCTACACCTTC.